This T cell receptor beta chain derives from a study of CD8 T cells in Susac syndrome. In germline, CDR1 is MGHRA, CDR2 YSYEKL. Trimming took off 3 bases at V and 4 bases at J, with 19 bases between the two ends. The CDR3 extends over 16 amino acids. Control patients had untreated stable or active relapsing-remitting multiple sclerosis by revised McDonald criteria. Through negative isolation, CD4+ and CD8+ T cells were obtained, while TEMRA cells were enriched using FACS. Random hexamers primed reverse transcription of about 0.45 to 1 ug RNA. TCR beta CDR3 was amplified by immunoSEQ multiplex PCR. This amplification extended across 54 Vbeta and 13 Jbeta segments. One entry per CDR3 protein, called by TCRdb with MiXCR from the immunoSEQ multiplex PCR reads. The sample has 250,000 or so distinct CDR3 sequences, approximately 92% seen once.

This sequence joins TRBV4-1 and TRBJ2-7, with D possibly being TRBD1 (6 bases). The source of this sequence is a human donor with multiple sclerosis. Specimen: CD4+ T cells from PBMCs. CDR3 protein: CASSQYETGMGYEQYV. The CDR3 coding sequence is TGCGCCAGCAGCCAGTATGAGACAGGTATGGGTTACGAGCAGTACGTC.